The rows below give T cell receptor beta chains drawn from one sample of a study of blood T cell repertoires in COVID-19. Sequenced by immunoSEQ multiplex PCR; TCRdb stores in-frame clones only, minus some. The sample consists of around 280,000 clones, almost 90% of them appearing once. The sequenced sample was peripheral blood. The receptor set was obtained from a woman aged 30 to 39 with COVID-19, enrolled during active disease. Each CDR3 is given with its conserved first and last residue. Fields, in order: CDR3 protein, CDR3 DNA, D gene, clone size, V gene, J gene. The D gene is left open where the match is weak. Where a row states a size, it is once, few, many or the class of an expanded clone; other rows omit it.

cdr3_aa: CASLHSSNQPQHF; cdr3_nt: TGTGCCAGCCTGCATAGCAGCAATCAGCCCCAGCATTTT; d_call: -; clone_size: once; v_call: TRBV6-5; j_call: TRBJ1-5
cdr3_aa: CASSPGQGYTEAFF; cdr3_nt: TGTGCCAGTAGTCCGGGACAGGGGTACACTGAAGCTTTCTTT; d_call: TRBD1; clone_size: -; v_call: TRBV19; j_call: TRBJ1-1
cdr3_aa: CASSLRDSGFGYTF; cdr3_nt: TGTGCCAGCAGCTTAAGAGACTCAGGGTTTGGCTACACCTTC; d_call: -; clone_size: -; v_call: TRBV7-8; j_call: TRBJ1-2
cdr3_aa: CASSLDSSGNTIYF; cdr3_nt: TGTGCTAGCAGCTTAGACAGCTCTGGAAACACCATATATTTT; d_call: -; clone_size: -; v_call: TRBV7-7; j_call: TRBJ1-3
cdr3_aa: CASSSGEVVETQYF; cdr3_nt: TGCGCCAGCAGCTCCGGCGAGGTGGTAGAGACCCAGTACTTC; d_call: -; clone_size: -; v_call: TRBV5-1; j_call: TRBJ2-5
cdr3_aa: CASSLTYRGAGEKLFF; cdr3_nt: TGCGCCAGCAGCCTTACCTACAGGGGGGCCGGTGAAAAACTGTTTTTT; d_call: TRBD1; clone_size: -; v_call: TRBV5-1; j_call: TRBJ1-4
cdr3_aa: CASSLLPGPGNTIYF; cdr3_nt: TGTGCCAGCAGCTTACTTCCAGGGCCTGGAAACACCATATATTTT; d_call: -; clone_size: -; v_call: TRBV7-3; j_call: TRBJ1-3
cdr3_aa: CASSLDGASGSYGPTDTQYF; cdr3_nt: TGTGCCAGCAGCTTGGACGGGGCTAGCGGGAGTTATGGGCCCACAGATACGCAGTATTTT; d_call: TRBD2; clone_size: -; v_call: TRBV5-4; j_call: TRBJ2-3
cdr3_aa: CASSRTSGGGMNTEAFF; cdr3_nt: TGTGCCAGCAGCCGCACTTCTGGGGGGGGCATGAACACTGAAGCTTTCTTT; d_call: -; clone_size: -; v_call: TRBV4-2; j_call: TRBJ1-1
cdr3_aa: CATSGSDRAQETQYF; cdr3_nt: TGTGCCACCAGTGGCTCGGACAGGGCGCAAGAGACCCAGTACTTC; d_call: TRBD1; clone_size: -; v_call: TRBV24-1; j_call: TRBJ2-5
cdr3_aa: CASNRQGPHQPQHF; cdr3_nt: TGTGCCAGTAACCGACAGGGACCCCATCAGCCCCAGCATTTT; d_call: TRBD1; clone_size: -; v_call: TRBV19; j_call: TRBJ1-5
cdr3_aa: CASSSGQGSGQPQHF; cdr3_nt: TGTGCCAGCAGCTCGGGACAGGGGAGTGGGCAGCCCCAGCATTTT; d_call: TRBD1; clone_size: -; v_call: TRBV11-2; j_call: TRBJ1-5
cdr3_aa: CASSLAGNTIYF; cdr3_nt: TGTGCCAGCAGCTTGGCCGGAAACACCATATATTTT; d_call: -; clone_size: -; v_call: TRBV11-2; j_call: TRBJ1-3
cdr3_aa: CASSEVTGYEQYF; cdr3_nt: TGTGCCAGCAGTGAGGTAACGGGATACGAGCAGTACTTC; d_call: -; clone_size: -; v_call: TRBV2; j_call: TRBJ2-7
cdr3_aa: CASSPRELAGELFF; cdr3_nt: TGTGCCAGCAGTCCGAGGGAGCTGGCCGGGGAGCTGTTTTTT; d_call: -; clone_size: -; v_call: TRBV28; j_call: TRBJ2-2
cdr3_aa: CASSADRDHEQYF; cdr3_nt: TGTGCCAGCAGCGCCGACAGGGACCACGAGCAGTACTTC; d_call: TRBD1; clone_size: -; v_call: TRBV7-3; j_call: TRBJ2-7
cdr3_aa: CASSSGLNRGTYNEQFF; cdr3_nt: TGCGCCAGCAGCTCCGGCCTGAACAGGGGGACCTACAATGAGCAGTTCTTC; d_call: TRBD1; clone_size: -; v_call: TRBV5-1; j_call: TRBJ2-1
cdr3_aa: CASRFDRGAYEQYF; cdr3_nt: TGTGCCAGCAGATTCGACAGGGGAGCCTACGAGCAGTACTTC; d_call: TRBD1; clone_size: -; v_call: TRBV7-3; j_call: TRBJ2-7
cdr3_aa: CASSVQGADTQYF; cdr3_nt: TGTGCCAGCAGTGTACAGGGGGCAGATACGCAGTATTTT; d_call: TRBD1; clone_size: -; v_call: TRBV12-3/TRBV12-4; j_call: TRBJ2-3
cdr3_aa: CASSLATSGEVDTQYF; cdr3_nt: TGTGCCAGCAGCCTAGCAACTAGCGGAGAGGTAGATACGCAGTATTTT; d_call: TRBD2; clone_size: -; v_call: TRBV5-8; j_call: TRBJ2-3
cdr3_aa: CASSLSATGVTEAFF; cdr3_nt: TGTGCCAGCAGTTTATCGGCGACAGGGGTCACTGAAGCTTTCTTT; d_call: TRBD1; clone_size: -; v_call: TRBV27; j_call: TRBJ1-1
cdr3_aa: CASSRPGGYGYTF; cdr3_nt: TGTGCCAGCAGCCGGCCGGGAGGCTATGGCTACACCTTC; d_call: -; clone_size: -; v_call: TRBV21-1; j_call: TRBJ1-2
cdr3_aa: CASRLLAGDKEQFF; cdr3_nt: TGTGCCAGTAGGCTACTAGCGGGAGATAAGGAGCAGTTCTTC; d_call: TRBD2; clone_size: -; v_call: TRBV19; j_call: TRBJ2-1
cdr3_aa: CASSQGGKNSPLHF; cdr3_nt: TGTGCCAGCAGCCAGGGGGGTAAAAATTCACCCCTCCACTTT; d_call: TRBD1; clone_size: -; v_call: TRBV6-5; j_call: TRBJ1-6
cdr3_aa: CSVRQGDTQYF; cdr3_nt: TGCAGCGTGCGACAGGGGGATACGCAGTATTTT; d_call: TRBD1; clone_size: -; v_call: TRBV29-1; j_call: TRBJ2-3
cdr3_aa: CASSPTGSLYEQYF; cdr3_nt: TGTGCCAGCAGCCCCACAGGGTCTTTATACGAGCAGTACTTC; d_call: -; clone_size: -; v_call: TRBV9; j_call: TRBJ2-7
cdr3_aa: CASLSSYNEQFF; cdr3_nt: TGTGCCAGCCTGAGCTCCTACAATGAGCAGTTCTTC; d_call: -; clone_size: -; v_call: TRBV27; j_call: TRBJ2-1
cdr3_aa: CASSEHSSGNTIYF; cdr3_nt: TGCGCCAGCAGTGAGCACAGCTCTGGAAACACCATATATTTT; d_call: -; clone_size: -; v_call: TRBV10-1; j_call: TRBJ1-3
cdr3_aa: CASSQGQSYEQYF; cdr3_nt: TGTGCCAGCAGCCAAGGACAGTCCTACGAGCAGTACTTC; d_call: -; clone_size: few; v_call: TRBV3-1/TRBV3-2; j_call: TRBJ2-7
cdr3_aa: CASGSSYEQYF; cdr3_nt: TGTGCCAGCGGTAGCTCCTACGAGCAGTACTTC; d_call: -; clone_size: -; v_call: TRBV3-1/TRBV3-2; j_call: TRBJ2-7
cdr3_aa: CASSEVGQGDQPQHF; cdr3_nt: TGTGCCAGCAGCGAAGTCGGACAGGGGGATCAGCCCCAGCATTTT; d_call: TRBD1; clone_size: -; v_call: TRBV6-1; j_call: TRBJ1-5
cdr3_aa: CASRKTGPSAEQYF; cdr3_nt: TGTGCCAGCAGGAAGACAGGGCCTTCGGCCGAGCAGTACTTC; d_call: TRBD1; clone_size: -; v_call: TRBV2; j_call: TRBJ2-7
cdr3_aa: CASTSRDRGNTEAFF; cdr3_nt: TGTGCCTCAACCTCGAGGGACAGGGGAAACACTGAAGCTTTCTTT; d_call: TRBD1; clone_size: -; v_call: TRBV10-3; j_call: TRBJ1-1
cdr3_aa: CATSRGMSGSREQYF; cdr3_nt: TGTGCCACCAGCAGAGGAATGAGCGGGAGTCGCGAGCAGTACTTC; d_call: TRBD2; clone_size: -; v_call: TRBV15; j_call: TRBJ2-7
cdr3_aa: CASSYRSSVESHTQYF; cdr3_nt: TGTGCCAGCAGTTATCGTTCTAGCGTGGAGTCCCATACGCAGTATTTT; d_call: -; clone_size: -; v_call: TRBV6-2/TRBV6-3; j_call: TRBJ2-3
cdr3_aa: CASSPSRDRVYEQFF; cdr3_nt: TGTGCCAGCAGCCCCAGTCGGGACAGGGTATATGAGCAGTTCTTC; d_call: TRBD1; clone_size: -; v_call: TRBV11-2; j_call: TRBJ2-1
cdr3_aa: CASRSWGQGAHQPQHF; cdr3_nt: TGTGCCAGCAGGAGTTGGGGACAGGGGGCTCATCAGCCCCAGCATTTT; d_call: TRBD1; clone_size: -; v_call: TRBV28; j_call: TRBJ1-5
cdr3_aa: CASQPQGSINEQFF; cdr3_nt: TGTGCCAGTCAGCCACAGGGGAGTATCAATGAGCAGTTCTTC; d_call: TRBD1; clone_size: -; v_call: TRBV19; j_call: TRBJ2-1
cdr3_aa: CASSPDGLRTSVEEQFF; cdr3_nt: TGTGCCAGCAGTCCAGACGGCCTCCGGACTAGCGTGGAAGAGCAGTTCTTC; d_call: TRBD2; clone_size: once; v_call: TRBV6-6; j_call: TRBJ2-1
cdr3_aa: CASSLKTASNYGYTF; cdr3_nt: TGCGCCAGCAGCCTTAAGACAGCTTCTAACTATGGCTACACCTTC; d_call: -; clone_size: -; v_call: TRBV5-1; j_call: TRBJ1-2
cdr3_aa: CASSPGVGTGDSPLHF; cdr3_nt: TGCGCCAGCAGCCCTGGAGTTGGGACAGGGGATTCACCCCTCCACTTT; d_call: TRBD1; clone_size: -; v_call: TRBV5-1; j_call: TRBJ1-6
cdr3_aa: CASSSPRTGGNEQFF; cdr3_nt: TGTGCCAGCAGCTCCCCGAGGACAGGGGGCAATGAGCAGTTCTTC; d_call: TRBD1; clone_size: -; v_call: TRBV7-8; j_call: TRBJ2-1
cdr3_aa: CSASTPYGPLGRETQYF; cdr3_nt: TGCAGTGCTAGTACCCCGTACGGGCCATTAGGGAGGGAGACCCAGTACTTC; d_call: -; clone_size: -; v_call: TRBV20-1; j_call: TRBJ2-5
cdr3_aa: CASSLPGQGAGNTEAFF; cdr3_nt: TGTGCCAGCAGTTTACCCGGACAGGGGGCAGGGAACACTGAAGCTTTCTTT; d_call: TRBD1; clone_size: -; v_call: TRBV28; j_call: TRBJ1-1
cdr3_aa: CASSLAGTSGYNEQFF; cdr3_nt: TGTGCCAGCAGCTTAGCCGGTACTAGCGGTTACAATGAGCAGTTCTTC; d_call: TRBD2; clone_size: -; v_call: TRBV7-6; j_call: TRBJ2-1
cdr3_aa: CASSTGTSGFPDTQYF; cdr3_nt: TGCGCCAGCAGCACCGGGACTAGCGGGTTCCCAGATACGCAGTATTTT; d_call: TRBD2; clone_size: -; v_call: TRBV5-1; j_call: TRBJ2-3
cdr3_aa: CASRLGLAGEQYF; cdr3_nt: TGTGCCAGCAGATTAGGACTAGCGGGAGAGCAGTACTTC; d_call: TRBD2; clone_size: -; v_call: TRBV6-5; j_call: TRBJ2-7
cdr3_aa: CASSRTGGAYEQYF; cdr3_nt: TGTGCCAGCAGCCGGACAGGGGGAGCCTACGAGCAGTACTTC; d_call: TRBD1; clone_size: -; v_call: TRBV7-2; j_call: TRBJ2-7
cdr3_aa: CSVLAGLPYNEQFF; cdr3_nt: TGCAGCGTGCTTGCGGGACTACCTTACAATGAGCAGTTCTTC; d_call: TRBD2; clone_size: -; v_call: TRBV29-1; j_call: TRBJ2-1
cdr3_aa: CASSRTMGAGLYF; cdr3_nt: TGCGCCAGCAGCCGCACGATGGGGGCGGGCCTGTACTTC; d_call: -; clone_size: once; v_call: TRBV4-1; j_call: TRBJ2-7
cdr3_aa: CASSPHKNTEAFF; cdr3_nt: TGTGCCAGCTCACCACATAAGAACACTGAAGCTTTCTTT; d_call: -; clone_size: once; v_call: TRBV18; j_call: TRBJ1-1
cdr3_aa: CASSFGLAGVDEQYF; cdr3_nt: TGTGCCAGCAGCTTCGGACTAGCGGGAGTCGACGAGCAGTACTTC; d_call: TRBD2; clone_size: -; v_call: TRBV7-2; j_call: TRBJ2-7
cdr3_aa: CSVIRDRGREQYF; cdr3_nt: TGCAGCGTCATCCGGGACAGGGGGCGAGAGCAGTACTTC; d_call: TRBD1; clone_size: -; v_call: TRBV29-1; j_call: TRBJ2-7
cdr3_aa: CASRPTGGGGKLFF; cdr3_nt: TGTGCCAGCAGACCTACAGGGGGCGGGGGAAAACTGTTTTTT; d_call: TRBD1; clone_size: -; v_call: TRBV2; j_call: TRBJ1-4
cdr3_aa: CASSRAGQASYEQYF; cdr3_nt: TGTGCCAGCAGCCGAGCCGGACAGGCCTCCTACGAGCAGTACTTC; d_call: TRBD1; clone_size: -; v_call: TRBV7-8; j_call: TRBJ2-7
cdr3_aa: CASSQVRGRAGGELFF; cdr3_nt: TGTGCCAGCAGCCAAGTTCGGGGGAGGGCCGGCGGGGAGCTGTTTTTT; d_call: TRBD2; clone_size: -; v_call: TRBV3-1/TRBV3-2; j_call: TRBJ2-2
cdr3_aa: CASRTRSLNTGELFF; cdr3_nt: TGCGCCAGCAGGACAAGAAGTTTGAACACCGGGGAGCTGTTTTTT; d_call: -; clone_size: -; v_call: TRBV5-1; j_call: TRBJ2-2
cdr3_aa: CATSRSSGQPNTEAFF; cdr3_nt: TGTGCCACCAGCAGATCTTCGGGACAACCGAACACTGAAGCTTTCTTT; d_call: -; clone_size: -; v_call: TRBV15; j_call: TRBJ1-1
cdr3_aa: CASSRTATNEKLFF; cdr3_nt: TGTGCCAGCAGTAGGACAGCAACTAATGAAAAACTGTTTTTT; d_call: -; clone_size: -; v_call: TRBV6-5; j_call: TRBJ1-4
cdr3_aa: CASSQALDGGSEAFF; cdr3_nt: TGTGCCAGCAGCCAAGCCCTGGACGGGGGATCTGAAGCTTTCTTT; d_call: -; clone_size: -; v_call: TRBV3-1/TRBV3-2; j_call: TRBJ1-1